This T cell receptor (beta chain) was retrieved from a study of blood T cell repertoires in COVID-19. Background on the study: Italy, Spain and the United States were the sources of the convalescent and acute COVID-19 samples.

With V trimmed by 6 bases and J by 6 bases, 10 bases remained unmatched. In germline, CDR1 is MNHEY, CDR2 SMNVEV (reference sequence). CDR3 length equals 15 residues. In the study's own analysis: Reference gene primer amplification gave estimated nucleated cell counts. Sequencing was performed with immunoSEQ multiplex PCR; in TCRdb, only in-frame clones are kept and a portion is missing. The V and J calls and the clone size are those of that table, but D and trimming were determined from the DNA. The table shows roughly 180,000 clones, with about four fifths occurring only once. J is TRBJ2-7 and V is TRBV27, with 11 bases lining up with TRBD1. The specimen sequenced was peripheral blood. The clonotype originates from a middle-aged woman with COVID-19, enrolled during active disease. CDR3 region: CASSPWGTGGIEQYF. The CDR3 DNA sequence: TGTGCCAGCAGCCCATGGGGGACAGGGGGTATCGAGCAGTACTTC.